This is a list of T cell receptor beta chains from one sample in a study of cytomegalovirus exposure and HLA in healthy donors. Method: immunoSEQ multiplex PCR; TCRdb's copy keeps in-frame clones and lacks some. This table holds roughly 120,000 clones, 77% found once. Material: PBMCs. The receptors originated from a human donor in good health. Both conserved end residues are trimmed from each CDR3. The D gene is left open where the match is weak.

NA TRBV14 ASSQVTGNNEQF
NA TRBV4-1 ASSHPPKTESFTTNEKLF
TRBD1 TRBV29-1 SVESDRIMNTEAF
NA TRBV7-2 ASSSSGSDTQY
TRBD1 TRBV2 ATTPVGGAYGYT
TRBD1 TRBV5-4 ASSGQDRSGNTIY
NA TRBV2 ASSETREPVF
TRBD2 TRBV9 ASSVASGRLETQY
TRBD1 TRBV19 ASSSRYRDRDREKLF
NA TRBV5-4 ASSFEEGALYEQY
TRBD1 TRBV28 ASSSDRVNTEAF
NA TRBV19 ASSTSGSSYEQY
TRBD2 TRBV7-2 ASSLALTSVYEQY
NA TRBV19 ASSTLTGLGIYNEQF
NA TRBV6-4 ASSDSKGGGVREKLF
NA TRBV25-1 ASSENGQRNQPQH
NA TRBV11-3 ASSLGGPGDTQY
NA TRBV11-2 ASSFTGTNYGYT
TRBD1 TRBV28 ASSEGGQGPHEQF
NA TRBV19 ASSIPPTAGNTIY
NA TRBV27 ASSLSQGQPQH
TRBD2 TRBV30 AWSSGLAGGAYEQY
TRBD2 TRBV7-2 ASSSPGAGVKEQF
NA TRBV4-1 ASGMNTEAF
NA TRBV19 ASSKSEGREQF
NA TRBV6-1 ASREGGTNEKLF
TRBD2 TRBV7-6 ASSLTPPLAGVFYEQY
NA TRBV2 ASSEIQGGREQY
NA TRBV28 ASGRGGTDTQY
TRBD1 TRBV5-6 ASSLDRGLEQY
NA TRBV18 ASSLDRARNYGYT
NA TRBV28 ASGAGTYNEQF
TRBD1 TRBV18 ASSPPVGTGAHEQY
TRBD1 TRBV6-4 ASSERDRYSYEQY
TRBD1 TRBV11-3 ASSLSGDRGGDQPQH
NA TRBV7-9 ASSLAFSGNTIY
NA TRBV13 ATQWRAENEQF
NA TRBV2 ASSSGLTNEKLF
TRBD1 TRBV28 ASRGTVSNQPQH
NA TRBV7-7 ASTQRGGIGELF
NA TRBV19 ASTRGIGNQPQH
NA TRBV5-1 ASSPRRTLGSGSPLH
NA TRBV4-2 ASSQETATTDTQY